This T cell receptor beta chain was recovered during a study of cytomegalovirus exposure and HLA in healthy donors. Germline V CDR1 and CDR2: MDHEN, SYDVKM. The CDR3 totals 13 residues. V lost 7 bases, J lost 2 bases, and 11 bases lay in between. PCR amplification relied on 60 Vbeta primers (plus 13 Jbeta primers). TCRdb keeps only in-frame clones here, not all; method: immunoSEQ multiplex PCR. The sample has some 130,000 clones, just under 80% seen once. Notes on the study in general: Links to common viral pathogens appeared, in a later analysis, for several of the most significant clusters. In a later analysis, specific HLA alleles were associated with some 16,000 TCR beta sequences at a 0.05 false discovery rate. Listed as cytomegalovirus-associated were 164 TCR beta chains.

A word on this clone: Its antigen is still unknown.

The TCR was taken from a woman aged 35 to 49 in good health and CMV-seronegative. The chain joins TRBV28 to TRBJ1-2; no reliable D call. Sequencing was performed on PBMCs. Written as DNA, the CDR3 is TGTGCCAGCAACGACGGAGGAAACTATGGCTACACCTTC. As protein: CASNDGGNYGYTF.